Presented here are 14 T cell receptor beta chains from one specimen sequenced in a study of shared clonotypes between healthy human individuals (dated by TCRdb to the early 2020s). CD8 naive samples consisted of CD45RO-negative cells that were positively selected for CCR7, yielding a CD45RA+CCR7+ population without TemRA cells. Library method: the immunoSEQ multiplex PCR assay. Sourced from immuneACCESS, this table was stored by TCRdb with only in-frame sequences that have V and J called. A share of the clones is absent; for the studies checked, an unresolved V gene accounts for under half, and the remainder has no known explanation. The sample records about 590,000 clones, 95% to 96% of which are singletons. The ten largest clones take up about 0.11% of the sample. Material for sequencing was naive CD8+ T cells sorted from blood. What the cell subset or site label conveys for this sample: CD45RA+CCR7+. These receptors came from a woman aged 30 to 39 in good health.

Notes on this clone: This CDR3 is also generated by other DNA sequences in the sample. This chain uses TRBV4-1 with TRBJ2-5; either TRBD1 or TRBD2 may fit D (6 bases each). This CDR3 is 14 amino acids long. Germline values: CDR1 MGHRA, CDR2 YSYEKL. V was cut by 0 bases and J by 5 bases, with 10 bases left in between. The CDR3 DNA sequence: TGCGCCAGCAGCCAAGACCCGGGGGCGGAGACCCAGTACTTC. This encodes CASSQDPGAETQYF.

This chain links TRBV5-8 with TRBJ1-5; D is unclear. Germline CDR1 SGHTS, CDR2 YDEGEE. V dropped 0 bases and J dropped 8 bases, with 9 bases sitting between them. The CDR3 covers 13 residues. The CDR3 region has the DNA TGTGCCAGCAGCTTGGGGTCGGGTGAGCCCCAGCATTTT. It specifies CASSLGSGEPQHF.

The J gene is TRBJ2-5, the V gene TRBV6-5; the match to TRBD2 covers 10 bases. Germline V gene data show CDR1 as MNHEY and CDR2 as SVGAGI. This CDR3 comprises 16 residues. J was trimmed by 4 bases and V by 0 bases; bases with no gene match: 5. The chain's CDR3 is CASSYSPSGSLETQYF. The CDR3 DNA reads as TGTGCCAGCAGTTACTCGCCTAGCGGGAGCCTAGAGACCCAGTACTTC.

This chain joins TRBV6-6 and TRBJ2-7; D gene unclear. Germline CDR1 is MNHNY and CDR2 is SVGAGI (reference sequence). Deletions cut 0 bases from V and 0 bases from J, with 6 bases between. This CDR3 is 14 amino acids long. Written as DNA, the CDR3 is TGTGCCAGCAGTTACTCCCGGAACTCCTACGAGCAGTACTTC. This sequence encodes CASSYSRNSYEQYF.

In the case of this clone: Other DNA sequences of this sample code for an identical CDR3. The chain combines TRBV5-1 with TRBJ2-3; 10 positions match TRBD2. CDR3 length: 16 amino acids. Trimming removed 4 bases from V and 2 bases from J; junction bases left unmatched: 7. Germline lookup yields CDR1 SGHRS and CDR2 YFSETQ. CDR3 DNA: TGCGCCAGCAGCCCACGGCTAGCGGGAGCCACAGATACGCAGTATTTT. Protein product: CASSPRLAGATDTQYF.

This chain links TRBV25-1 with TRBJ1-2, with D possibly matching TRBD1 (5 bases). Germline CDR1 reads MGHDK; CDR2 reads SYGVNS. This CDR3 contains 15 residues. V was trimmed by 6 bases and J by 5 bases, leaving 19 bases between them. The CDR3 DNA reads TGTGCCAGCAGCCTAGGGGACCCCTGGGAGTATGGCTACACCTTC. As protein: CASSLGDPWEYGYTF.

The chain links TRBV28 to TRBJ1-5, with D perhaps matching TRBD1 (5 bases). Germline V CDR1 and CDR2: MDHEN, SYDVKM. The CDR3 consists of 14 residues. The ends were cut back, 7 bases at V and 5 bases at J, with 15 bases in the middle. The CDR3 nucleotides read TGTGCCAGCACCACTGACAGAAGCTATCAGCCCCAGCATTTT. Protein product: CASTTDRSYQPQHF.

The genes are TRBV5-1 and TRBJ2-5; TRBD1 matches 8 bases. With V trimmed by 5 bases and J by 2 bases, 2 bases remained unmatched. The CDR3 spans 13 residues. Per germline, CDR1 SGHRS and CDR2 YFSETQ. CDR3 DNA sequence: TGCGCCAGCAGACGGGACAGGCAAGAGACCCAGTACTTC. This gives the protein CASRRDRQETQYF.

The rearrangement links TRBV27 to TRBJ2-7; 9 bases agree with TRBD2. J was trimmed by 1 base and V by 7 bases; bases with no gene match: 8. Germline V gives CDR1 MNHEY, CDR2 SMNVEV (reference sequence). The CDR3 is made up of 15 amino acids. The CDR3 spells CASTYSGSQSYEQYF. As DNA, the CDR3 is TGTGCCAGCACATATAGCGGGAGCCAATCCTACGAGCAGTACTTC.

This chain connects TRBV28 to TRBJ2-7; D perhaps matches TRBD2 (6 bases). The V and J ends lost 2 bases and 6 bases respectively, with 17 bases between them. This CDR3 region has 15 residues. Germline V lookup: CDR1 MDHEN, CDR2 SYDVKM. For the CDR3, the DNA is TGTGCCAGCAGTTTAGTATCTCGGGAGTGGGGCGAGCAGTACTTC. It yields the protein CASSLVSREWGEQYF.

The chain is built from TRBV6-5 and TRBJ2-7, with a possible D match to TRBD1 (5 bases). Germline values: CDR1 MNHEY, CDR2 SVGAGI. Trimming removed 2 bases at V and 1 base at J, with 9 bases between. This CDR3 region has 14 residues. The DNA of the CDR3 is TGTGCCAGCAGTTACAGGGGCCAATCCTACGAGCAGTACTTC. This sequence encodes CASSYRGQSYEQYF.

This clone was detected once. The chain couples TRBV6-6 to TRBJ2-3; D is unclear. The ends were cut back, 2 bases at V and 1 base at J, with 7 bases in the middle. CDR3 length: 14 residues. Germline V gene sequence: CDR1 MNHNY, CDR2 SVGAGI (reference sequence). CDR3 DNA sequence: TGTGCCAGCAGTTACGAGAGTGGCACAGATACGCAGTATTTT. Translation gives CASSYESGTDTQYF.

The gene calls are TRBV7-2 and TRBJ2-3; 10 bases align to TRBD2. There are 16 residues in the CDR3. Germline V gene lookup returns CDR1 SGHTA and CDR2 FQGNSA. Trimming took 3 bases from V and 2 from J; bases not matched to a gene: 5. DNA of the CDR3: TGTGCCAGCAGCTTGGTAGCGGGAGGAACCACAGATACGCAGTATTTT. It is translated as CASSLVAGGTTDTQYF.

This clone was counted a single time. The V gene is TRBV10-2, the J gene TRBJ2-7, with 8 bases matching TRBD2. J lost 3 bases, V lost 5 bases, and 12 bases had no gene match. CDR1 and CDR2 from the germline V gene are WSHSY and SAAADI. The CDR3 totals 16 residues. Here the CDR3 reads CASSQSTLAGSYEQYF. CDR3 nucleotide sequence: TGCGCCAGCAGTCAATCTACGCTAGCGGGCAGCTACGAGCAGTACTTC.